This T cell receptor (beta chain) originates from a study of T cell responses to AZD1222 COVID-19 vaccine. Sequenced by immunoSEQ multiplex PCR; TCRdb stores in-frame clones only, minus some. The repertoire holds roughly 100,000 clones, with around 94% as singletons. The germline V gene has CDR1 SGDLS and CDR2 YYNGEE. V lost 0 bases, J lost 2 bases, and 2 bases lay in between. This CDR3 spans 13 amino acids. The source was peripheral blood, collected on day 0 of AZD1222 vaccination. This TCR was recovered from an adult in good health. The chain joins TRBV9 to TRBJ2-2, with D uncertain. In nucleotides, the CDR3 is TGTGCCAGCAGCGTAGGAAACACCGGGGAGCTGTTTTTT. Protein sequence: CASSVGNTGELFF.